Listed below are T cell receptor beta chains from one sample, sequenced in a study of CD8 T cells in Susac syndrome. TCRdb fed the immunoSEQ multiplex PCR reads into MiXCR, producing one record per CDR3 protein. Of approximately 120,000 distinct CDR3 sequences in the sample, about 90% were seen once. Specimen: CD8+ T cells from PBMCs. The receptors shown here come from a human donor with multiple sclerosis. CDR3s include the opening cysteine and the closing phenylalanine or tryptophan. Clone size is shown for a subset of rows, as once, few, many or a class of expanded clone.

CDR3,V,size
CASSSSGTIYNEQFF,TRBV11-2,-
CASSLNSGRETQYF,TRBV27,-
CASSLTGAPYNEQFF,TRBV3-1,-
CASSLNRDYNEQFF,TRBV7-2,-
CASSIVTGELFF,TRBV19,-
CASSQGATGGGETQYF,TRBV4-1,-
CASSQVSSGSYEQYF,TRBV4-2,few
CSAETSGRVVYEQYF,TRBV20-1,-
CASSLTYEQYF,TRBV5-6,many
CASSLGHGLGYGYTF,TRBV27,-
CASSPGQGSSYEQYF,TRBV4-3,once
CAWSLGTEAFF,TRBV30,-
CASSDVGGGNTIYF,TRBV7-9,-
CSVEQGSTEAFF,TRBV29-1,-
CASSELRGLTYEQYF,TRBV25-1,-
CASSQTWGAYEQYF,TRBV4-1,-
CASSESLEERGGYNEQFF,TRBV10-2,-
CASSAPGFPQFF,TRBV13,-
CASSLTGGQPQHF,TRBV27,-
CASSQGGKGTEPNQPQHF,TRBV4-3,-
CSVGEAVYYTEAFF,TRBV29-1,-
CASSYGRLADTDTQYF,TRBV6-2/TRBV6-3,-